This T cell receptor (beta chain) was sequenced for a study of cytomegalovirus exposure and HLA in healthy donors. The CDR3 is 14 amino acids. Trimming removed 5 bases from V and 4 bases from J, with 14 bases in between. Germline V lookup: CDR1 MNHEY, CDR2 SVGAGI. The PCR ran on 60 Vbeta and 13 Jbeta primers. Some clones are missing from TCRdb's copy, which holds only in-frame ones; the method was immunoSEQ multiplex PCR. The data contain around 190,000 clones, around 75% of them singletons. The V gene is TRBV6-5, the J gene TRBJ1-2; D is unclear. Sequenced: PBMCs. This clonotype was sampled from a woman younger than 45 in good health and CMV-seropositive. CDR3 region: CASSPNYSSYGYTF. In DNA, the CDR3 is TGTGCCAGCAGTCCGAATTACTCTTCCTATGGCTACACCTTC.